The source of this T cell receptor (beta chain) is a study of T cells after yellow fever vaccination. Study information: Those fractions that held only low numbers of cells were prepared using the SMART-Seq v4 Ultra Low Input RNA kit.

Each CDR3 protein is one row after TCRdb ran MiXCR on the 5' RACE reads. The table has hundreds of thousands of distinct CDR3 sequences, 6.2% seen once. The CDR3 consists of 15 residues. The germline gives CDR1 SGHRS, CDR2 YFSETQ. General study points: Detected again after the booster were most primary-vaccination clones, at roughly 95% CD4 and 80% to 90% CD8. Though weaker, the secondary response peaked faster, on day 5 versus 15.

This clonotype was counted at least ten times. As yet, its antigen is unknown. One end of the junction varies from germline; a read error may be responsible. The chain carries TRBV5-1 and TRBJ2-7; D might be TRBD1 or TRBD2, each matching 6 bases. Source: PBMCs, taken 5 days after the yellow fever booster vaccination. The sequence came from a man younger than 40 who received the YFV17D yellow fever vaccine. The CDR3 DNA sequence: TGTGCCAGCAGCTTAGAGGGGGGTTCCTCCTACGAGCAGTACTTC. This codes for CASSLEGGSSYEQYF.